A single sample is the source of the 23 T cell receptor beta chains below, sequenced in a study of blood T cells in healthy people across ages. Alongside a J-beta primer mix, a sample-barcoded 5' primer served in a second PCR lasting about 6 to 11 cycles. TCRdb recomputed calls from the 5' RACE reads with MiXCR, one row per CDR3 protein. The table lists approximately 800,000 distinct CDR3 sequences, about 46% of them singletons. Material for sequencing was blood. Source of these receptors: a man at least 80 years old in good health.

The V call is TRBV20-1, the J call TRBJ2-7; 8 bases line up with TRBD2. Trimming at V came to 3 bases and at J to 7 bases, leaving 8 bases not matched to a gene. Per germline, CDR1 DFQATT and CDR2 SNEGSKA (reference sequence). The CDR3 sequence is 13 residues long. The CDR3 region has the DNA TGCAGTGCTAGGCCGGGAGGGACCAATGAGCAGTACTTC. Translated, it gives CSARPGGTNEQYF.

The rearrangement uses TRBV15 and TRBJ2-3, with D perhaps matching TRBD1 (6 bases). Between the trimmed V and J ends, which lost 2 bases and 2 bases, there was a span of 11 bases. Germline CDR1 and CDR2: LNHNV and YYDKDF (reference sequence). The CDR3 totals 15 residues. Written as DNA, the CDR3 is TGTGCCACCAGCAGAAACAGGGTGCTCACAGATACGCAGTATTTT. Encoded protein: CATSRNRVLTDTQYF.

This sequence joins TRBV20-1 and TRBJ2-1; 14 bases are shared with TRBD2. Germline CDR1 is DFQATT and CDR2 is SNEGSKA (reference sequence). This CDR3 is built from 17 residues. V lost 3 bases, J lost 3 bases, and 7 bases stayed unmatched. The CDR3 region has the DNA TGCAGTGCTAGGGATAGGACTAGCGGGAGGAACTACAATGAGCAGTTCTTC. It yields the protein CSARDRTSGRNYNEQFF.

J is TRBJ2-4 and V is TRBV29-1, with D perhaps given as TRBD1 or TRBD2 (5 bases each). The end of the DNA aligns better with TRBJ2-7, so the J call may be wrong. Germline values: CDR1 SQVTM, CDR2 ANQGSEA. The CDR3 consists of 12 residues. The CDR3 DNA follows: TGCAGCGCCGGGGACCTTACTAACGAGCAGTACTTC. It is translated as CSAGDLTNEQYF.

V gene TRBV24-1 combines with J gene TRBJ1-5; possible D gene TRBD1, 5 bases. The CDR3 runs to 15 residues. Germline V gene sequence: CDR1 KGHDR, CDR2 SFDVKD. V was clipped by 5 bases and J by 3 bases, with 13 bases between them. The CDR3 nucleotides read TGTGCCACCAGTGCCCGGGGACCCAACAATCAGCCCCAGCATTTT. Protein: CATSARGPNNQPQHF.

This chain links TRBV20-1 with TRBJ2-3, with D perhaps matching TRBD2 (6 bases). The germline V gene encodes CDR1 DFQATT and CDR2 SNEGSKA (reference sequence). The CDR3 extends over 15 amino acids. Deletions cut 0 bases from V and 0 bases from J, with 10 bases between. The CDR3 coding sequence is TGCAGTGCTAGAGATATAGCGGCTAGCACAGATACGCAGTATTTT. Protein: CSARDIAASTDTQYF.

V gene TRBV20-1 combines with J gene TRBJ2-1; D gene ambiguous. The germline V gene encodes CDR1 DFQATT and CDR2 SNEGSKA (reference sequence). The CDR3 sequence is 14 residues long. Deletions cut 0 bases from V and 2 bases from J, with 8 bases between. CDR3 DNA: TGCAGTGCTAGAGATCTTAGGACCTACAATGAGCAGTTCTTC. This codes for CSARDLRTYNEQFF.

The rearrangement uses TRBV2 and TRBJ2-3; a possible D gene is TRBD1 (5 bases). CDR3 length: 13 residues. Trimming left V 7 bases short and J 5 bases short, with 13 bases between. Germline V gene data show CDR1 as SNHLY and CDR2 as FYNNEI. The CDR3 DNA reads TGTGCCAGCATAGCCAGGGATGGAGATACGCAGTATTTT. Translating it yields CASIARDGDTQYF.

The rearrangement joins TRBV27 to TRBJ2-5; D is unresolved. The J call may be incorrect, as the DNA end agrees better with TRBJ2-7. The CDR3 is made up of 13 amino acids. Germline CDR1 MNHEY, CDR2 SMNVEV (reference sequence). The CDR3 coding sequence is TGTGCCAGCAGTTTCCGAACCCTCAGCGAGCAGTACTTC. Its protein product is CASSFRTLSEQYF.

Notes on this clonotype: This may arise from a read error, as a much more abundant clone is one base away. V gene TRBV7-2 combines with J gene TRBJ2-4; 12 bases map to TRBD2. The DNA end is a closer match to TRBJ2-7, so the J assignment may be wrong. This CDR3 contains 16 residues. Germline loops: CDR1 SGHTA, CDR2 FQGNSA. In nucleotides, the CDR3 is TGTGCCAGCAGTCGGTCACGGACTAGCGGGACCCGCGAGCAGTACTTC. Protein: CASSRSRTSGTREQYF.

A single count supports this clonotype. This may be a read error, as it is one base from a much larger clone. The genes are TRBV7-9 and TRBJ2-7, with 11 bases that match TRBD2. CDR3 length: 16 residues. The germline V gene encodes CDR1 SEHNR and CDR2 FQNEAQ (reference sequence). The ends lost 5 bases at V and 7 bases at J; junction bases unmatched: 13. CDR3 region: CASSLYSGREWNEQYF. DNA of the CDR3: TGTGCCAGCAGCCTATATAGCGGGAGGGAATGGAATGAGCAGTACTTC.

A remark on this clonotype: A read error may produce the germline difference seen at one junction end. The V and J genes are TRBV12-3 or TRBV12-4 and TRBJ2-1; D tentatively reads TRBD1 or TRBD2 (5 bases each). The CDR3 runs 15 residues. CDR3 nucleotide sequence: TGTGCCAGCAATCGTGGGACCCCCGGCACCAATGGGCAGTTCTTC. It yields the protein CASNRGTPGTNGQFF.

This sequence joins TRBV29-1 and TRBJ2-1; weak D call: TRBD2 (5 bases). CDR1 is SQVTM, CDR2 ANQGSEA, per germline. V dropped 6 bases and J dropped 1 base, with 10 bases sitting between them. This CDR3 is 13 amino acids long. The CDR3 protein is CSVGIASYNEQFF. Written as DNA, the CDR3 is TGCAGCGTCGGGATCGCATCCTACAATGAGCAGTTCTTC.

This chain links TRBV25-1 with TRBJ2-7; D is undetermined. V was pared by 7 bases and J by 2 bases, with 9 bases between. This CDR3 comprises 12 residues. The germline V gene encodes CDR1 MGHDK and CDR2 SYGVNS. The CDR3 loop reads CASKPSAYEQYF. For the CDR3, the DNA is TGTGCCAGCAAGCCCAGTGCCTACGAGCAGTACTTC.

Comments on this clonotype: With a much larger clone just one base away, this may be a read error. V usage is TRBV3-1 and J usage is TRBJ2-7; no definite D call. Germline values: CDR1 LGHDT, CDR2 YNNKEL (reference sequence). This CDR3 region has 14 residues. CDR3: CASGQGQHTYEQYF. As DNA, the CDR3 is TGTGCCAGCGGCCAAGGGCAACACACCTACGAGCAGTACTTC.

The rearrangement joins TRBV12-3 or TRBV12-4 to TRBJ2-7; 7 nucleotides agree with TRBD1. The DNA end lines up better with TRBJ2-5; the J call may be wrong. The CDR3 is 12 residues long. The CDR3 DNA sequence: TGTGCCAGCAGAGCGACAGGGGAGACCCAGTACTTC. Its protein is CASRATGETQYF.

The chain joins TRBV5-1 to TRBJ1-5; D gene ambiguous. CDR1 is SGHRS and CDR2 is YFSETQ in the germline V gene. CDR3 size: 15 residues. Trimming removed 2 bases at V and 4 bases at J, with 13 bases between. In DNA form, the CDR3 reads TGCGCCAGCAGCTTAAACAGTGGAGGGAATCAGCCCCAGCATTTT. Translated: CASSLNSGGNQPQHF.

V usage is TRBV6-6 and J usage is TRBJ2-7, with D possibly being TRBD1 (5 bases). The DNA end lines up better with TRBJ2-5; the J call may be wrong. The CDR3 sequence is 13 residues long. Germline CDR1 is MNHNY and CDR2 is SVGAGI (reference sequence). The CDR3 is CASSGTQAQTQYF. In nucleotides, the CDR3 is TGTGCCAGCAGTGGTACACAGGCCCAGACCCAGTACTTC.

This rearrangement joins TRBV4-3 to TRBJ2-2; D gene ambiguous. This CDR3 is built from 14 residues. Germline V gene data show CDR1 as LGHNA and CDR2 as YSLEER. The ends were cut back, 4 bases at V and 4 bases at J, with 10 bases in the middle. The CDR3 spells CASSLATGTGELFF. CDR3 nucleotide sequence: TGCGCCAGCAGCCTTGCCACCGGCACCGGGGAGCTGTTTTTT.

The J gene is TRBJ2-2, the V gene TRBV9; D unclear. The CDR3 runs 16 residues. Germline V gene data show CDR1 as SGDLS and CDR2 as YYNGEE. Trimming stripped 0 bases from V and 0 bases from J, with 9 bases between. CDR3 in amino acids: CASSVAGSSNTGELFF. The CDR3 coding sequence is TGTGCCAGCAGCGTAGCTGGTAGTTCGAACACCGGGGAGCTGTTTTTT.

The chain links TRBV3-1 to TRBJ2-6; possible D gene TRBD2, 5 bases. The germline V and J ends were trimmed by 1 base and 2 bases, with 9 bases remaining between them. The germline gives CDR1 LGHDT, CDR2 YNNKEL (reference sequence). The CDR3 runs to 16 residues. CDR3 protein: CASSQGVLAGANVLTF. The CDR3 DNA is TGTGCCAGCAGCCAAGGGGTACTAGCTGGGGCCAACGTCCTGACTTTC.

This clonotype was detected a few times. This chain uses TRBV27 with TRBJ2-1; D is uncertain. The V and J ends lost 3 bases and 7 bases respectively, with 13 bases between them. The CDR3 sequence is 14 residues long. The germline V gene encodes CDR1 MNHEY and CDR2 SMNVEV (reference sequence). The DNA for the CDR3 is TGTGCCAGCAGTTTCGCCCGACTGGTGAATGAGCAGTTCTTC. Translation: CASSFARLVNEQFF.

The chain employs TRBV2 and TRBJ2-5; D remains unclear. CDR3 size: 11 residues. Germline CDR1 is SNHLY and CDR2 is FYNNEI. Trimming stripped 10 bases from V and 0 bases from J, with 6 bases between. CDR3 bases: TGTGCCAACTCGTACCAAGAGACCCAGTACTTC. Protein product: CANSYQETQYF.